This TCR beta chain is from a study of response to subunit inactivated influenza vaccine. Study results and limitations: Authors suggested each seasonal influenza vaccination recruits few new T cells.

There are many counts of this clonotype. Its antigen is not identified. MiXCR, applied by TCRdb to the RT-PCR reads, yields one record per CDR3 protein. This table has hundreds of thousands of distinct CDR3 sequences, about 14% appearing once. Germline V gives CDR1 SQVTM, CDR2 ANQGSEA. V lost 3 bases to trimming and J lost 6 bases, with 12 bases between them. The CDR3 length is 12 residues. This rearrangement joins TRBV29-1 to TRBJ2-7, with D perhaps TRBD2 (5 bases). The sequencing used PBMCs from blood, collected around 14 days before vaccination. The clonotype was recovered from a man aged 50 to 59 who received an inactivated influenza vaccine. The CDR3 coding sequence is TGCAGCGTTGAGAGCGGCAGGTTCGAGCAGTACTTC. Protein sequence: CSVESGRFEQYF.